This T cell receptor (beta chain) was documented in a study of shared clonotypes between healthy human individuals (dated by TCRdb to 2018 to 2020). In the study overall: Three men and two women, aged 18 to 49 years, made up the cohort. For each donor, three plates each were used for CD4 naive and CD4 memory, two plates were used for CD8 naive, and one plate was used for CD8 memory. Blood TCR repertoires of four to six healthy adults were deeply sequenced to estimate repertoire size and the extent of clonotype sharing between individuals. Libraries were prepared and TCR repertoires were sequenced by different laboratories using diverse techniques, in order to increase sequencing depth and limit assay-specific biases. Per donor, leukapheresis produced somewhere between about 0.94 and 9.5 billion PBMCs.

This clone appeared a single time. Its antigen remains unidentified. The record has no base qualities; no much larger clone is one base away. Additional DNA sequences in this sample encode the identical CDR3. V loses 3 bases, J loses 0 bases, and the germline ends lie 9 bases apart. CDR1 and CDR2 are read off the germline V gene (reference sequence) as LNHDA and SQIVND. CDR3 length: 14 amino acids, cysteine to phenylalanine. Only the CDR3 region is kept as DNA, spanning 42 bases read in frame from base 1. CD8 naive samples were obtained by positive selection for CCR7 among CD45RO-negative cells, yielding a CD45RA+CCR7+ population from which TemRA cells were excluded. The donors were healthy, HIV-negative adults with no recently reported acute infections or vaccinations. Every donor was a Caucasian adult residing in Nashville, Tennessee, USA. After blood collection by leukapheresis, PBMCs were isolated using Ficoll-Histopaque density gradient centrifugation and then cryopreserved in the vapor phase of liquid nitrogen. Analytical flow cytometry was used to check the purity and quantity of every magnetically sorted T cell population. Genomic DNA was isolated from each sorted fraction and quantified by UV absorbance on a Nanodrop 2000c.

Results and caveats for the whole study, not just this receptor: Compared with non-shared clonotypes, the clonotypes found in all four sorted-subset donors had higher generation probabilities. Estimated clonotype richness was generally larger for naive than for memory subsets. Based on pairwise subsampling, the degree of clonotype sharing among donors was expected to be affected by sequencing depth. Because the study included only a small number of donors, the genetic and exposure-history diversity represented was limited. Sampling was restricted to blood, and TCR repertoires in tissue are likely to differ from TCR repertoires in blood. Rarefaction of sorted-subset datasets indicated incomplete sequencing despite the large sequencing depth. Across a few donors, approximately 4.9% of naive CD4, approximately 3.6% of naive CD8, around 2.5% of memory CD4, and 0.4% of memory CD8 clonotypes were shared.

Using the deep immunoSEQ assay, multiplex PCR amplified TCR CDR3 regions from genomic DNA. Extracted genomic DNA from each cell subset was distributed evenly across all wells of several immunoSEQ 96-well plates, and each plate was treated as a replicate. For sorted subsets, each replicate PCR was loaded with around 200 ng genomic DNA, equivalent to 30,000 or so T cell genomes. Purified libraries were quantified with a Qubit 3.0 fluorometer, sized on a Bioanalyzer 2100, and re-quantified with the KAPA Library Quantification kit. A separate single-read 150-cycle Illumina NextSeq 550 flow cell was used to sequence each immunoSEQ 96-well plate. The original methods were these. Because only junctional sequences without quality scores were contained in the immunoSEQ output, filtering matching that applied to full-length reads could not be performed. To assign V/J genes and CDR3, sequences were annotated using PyIR, a Python wrapper for IgBLAST v1.9, with IMGT germline references. Reads with weak V/J assignments (E-value above 1e-6), missing CDR3, stop codons, out-of-frame junctions, or ambiguous translated residues were removed. V3J clonotypes were defined as sequences sharing an identical inferred V gene, J gene, and CDR3 amino acid sequence. The percentage overlap between two repertoires was calculated by dividing the number of shared unique clonotypes by the size of the smaller repertoire. Three approaches were used to assess repertoire richness: RTK rarefaction, the Chao1 estimator, and Recon v2.1 estimates of unobserved clonotypes. Generation probabilities were computed with OLGA for all TCRbeta clonotypes obtained by the gDNA method from several donors. Entries here come from immuneACCESS through TCRdb and include only in-frame sequences with V and J called. Some clones fail to appear in such tables; in the studies checked, an unresolved V gene covers under half of the shortfall, and the cause of the remainder is unknown. That table supplies the V and J calls and clone size; D and trimming were determined from the DNA. In all, the sample holds hundreds of thousands of clones, and approximately 96% of those were seen once. The ten largest clones capture 0.095% to 0.14% of the sample.

This clonotype originated in a woman in her 30s in good health. The sample was naive CD8+ T cells sorted from blood. The sample's cell subset or site label, in plain terms: CD45RA+CCR7+. Recombination connected TRBV19 to TRBJ2-7; the D gene cannot be resolved reliably. The CDR3 protein is CASSMVGSSYEQYF. The DNA sequence reads TGTGCCAGTAGTATGGTCGGTAGCTCCTACGAGCAGTACTTC.